This T cell receptor (beta chain) was profiled in a study of blood T cell repertoires in COVID-19. Study overall: From T cells, B-cell-depleted T cells, or PBMCs came the material, which was cDNA or gDNA.

This table comes from immunoSEQ multiplex PCR, and its TCRdb copy is limited to in-frame clones, with some not included. Of nearly 90,000 clones listed, over 70% are singletons. Germline V CDR1 and CDR2: LGHDT, YNNKEL (reference sequence). V shed 0 bases and J shed 4 bases, with 9 bases lying between them. The CDR3 is 14 residues long. The chain joins TRBV3-1 (or the pseudogene TRBV3-2) to TRBJ1-2; D gene uncertain. Material: peripheral blood. The clonotype was recovered from a man older than 75 with acute or convalescent COVID-19. The CDR3 coding sequence is TGTGCCAGCAGCCAAGACGTCGGTCGCTATGGCTACACCTTC. This translates into CASSQDVGRYGYTF.